The present T cell receptor (beta chain) was sequenced within a study of shared clonotypes between healthy human individuals. Study outcomes and limitations: Estimated clonotype richness was generally higher in naive than memory subsets.

Points on this clone: Its antigen is not identified.

The CDR3 totals 17 residues. V lost 2 bases, J lost 0 bases, and 16 bases lay in between. Germline CDR1 MNHEY, CDR2 SMNVEV (reference sequence). Some clones are missing from TCRdb's copy, which holds only in-frame ones; the method was immunoSEQ multiplex PCR. The sample records over 1.4 million clones, roughly 97% being singletons. The receptor was derived from a man under 40 in good health. The specimen was naive CD4+ T cells sorted from blood. As to subset: CD45RA+ positively selected. The rearrangement links TRBV27 to TRBJ1-1, with unresolved D. The CDR3 DNA follows: TGTGCCAGCAGTTTACGGACGAGAGCGCGGGTGAACACTGAAGCTTTCTTT. This encodes CASSLRTRARVNTEAFF.